Listed below are T cell receptor beta chains from one sample, sequenced in a study of blood T cell repertoires in COVID-19. The assay was immunoSEQ multiplex PCR, and TCRdb's table has in-frame clones only and misses some. In the table there are just under 90,000 clones, more than 70% of which are singletons. The sample was peripheral blood. The receptors were gathered from an elderly woman with acute or convalescent COVID-19. Each CDR3 is given with its conserved first and last residue. Each record gives: J gene, clone size, V gene, D gene, CDR3 DNA, CDR3 protein. A D gene is named only where the DNA matches it firmly. Size is stated for part of the rows, as once, few or many counts, or as a class when the clone is expanded.

TRBJ2-7	-	TRBV20-1	TRBD2	TGCAGTGCTTCCGGGACTAACGAGCAGTACTTC	CSASGTNEQYF
TRBJ1-5	-	TRBV19	-	TGTGCCAGTGCTTCCAGGGGAGGGTATCAGCCCCAGCATTTT	CASASRGGYQPQHF
TRBJ2-3	once	TRBV29-1	-	TGCAGCGTTGAGGGGACTCCTGGGGGCACAGATACGCAGTATTTT	CSVEGTPGGTDTQYF
TRBJ2-7	few	TRBV12-1	-	TGTGCCAGCAGCTTGGAACCTAGCGGGGAACCCTACGAGCAGTACTTC	CASSLEPSGEPYEQYF
TRBJ1-5	many	TRBV2	-	TGTGCCAGCAGTGTTAAGGGAGGCGATCAGCCCCAGCATTTT	CASSVKGGDQPQHF
TRBJ2-5	-	TRBV19	-	TGTGCCAGTAGTACATCCAGCGGGCAAGAGACCCAGTACTTC	CASSTSSGQETQYF
TRBJ2-7	few	TRBV2	-	TGTGCCAGCAGCTCGTACGAGCAGTACTTC	CASSSYEQYF
TRBJ1-1	-	TRBV11-3	-	TGTGCCAGCAGCTTCTCCGGTTCGGACACTGAAGCTTTCTTT	CASSFSGSDTEAFF
TRBJ1-2	-	TRBV19	-	TGTGCCAGTAGTATTTCTCGAACAGCTAACTATGGCTACACCTTC	CASSISRTANYGYTF
TRBJ1-4	few	TRBV20-1	TRBD1	TGCAGTGCTAGTGATCCGACAGGGGCTAATGAAAAACTGTTTTTT	CSASDPTGANEKLFF
TRBJ2-7	-	TRBV6-2/TRBV6-3	-	TGTGCCAGCAGTTACCACACCTTCTACGAGCAGTACTTC	CASSYHTFYEQYF
TRBJ1-1	once	TRBV7-9	TRBD1	TGTGCCAGCAGCTTAGACAGGGGGCATGATGAAGCTTTCTTT	CASSLDRGHDEAFF
TRBJ2-7	-	TRBV6-6	TRBD1	TGTGCCAGCAGTATACAGGGGGCATCCTACGAGCAGTACTTC	CASSIQGASYEQYF
TRBJ1-4	few	TRBV5-5	-	TGTGCCAGCCGGGACAAGACACGGGGAGCTAATGAAAAACTGTTTTTT	CASRDKTRGANEKLFF
TRBJ1-1	-	TRBV13	-	TGTGCCAGCAGTTCGACTGGCTGGGGGCCCAACTCAAACACTGAAGCTTTCTTT	CASSSTGWGPNSNTEAFF
TRBJ1-1	-	TRBV12-5	-	TGTGCTAGTGGTTTGCGGGGAACTGAAGCTTTCTTT	CASGLRGTEAFF
TRBJ1-5	-	TRBV12-3/TRBV12-4	TRBD1	TGTGCCAGCAGTAACAGGGGTCAGCCCCAGCATTTT	CASSNRGQPQHF
TRBJ1-1	-	TRBV30	TRBD1	TGTGCCTGGGACAGGGTAGCTACTGAAGCTTTCTTT	CAWDRVATEAFF
TRBJ2-7	-	TRBV5-1	-	TGCGCCAGCAGGCCTTCCGGGTCTTCCTACGAGCAGTACTTC	CASRPSGSSYEQYF